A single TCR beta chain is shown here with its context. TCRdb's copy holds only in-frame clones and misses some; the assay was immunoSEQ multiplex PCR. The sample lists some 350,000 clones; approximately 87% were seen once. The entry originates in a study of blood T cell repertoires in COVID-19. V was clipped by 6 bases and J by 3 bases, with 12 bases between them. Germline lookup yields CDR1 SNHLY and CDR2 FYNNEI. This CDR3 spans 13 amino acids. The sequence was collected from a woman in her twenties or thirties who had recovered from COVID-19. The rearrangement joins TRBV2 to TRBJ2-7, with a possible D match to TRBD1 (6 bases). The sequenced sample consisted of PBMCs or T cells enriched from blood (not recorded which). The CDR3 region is CASRITGIYEQYF. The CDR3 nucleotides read TGTGCCAGCAGGATCACAGGGATCTACGAGCAGTACTTC.